This T cell receptor (beta chain) was observed in a study of CD8 T cells in ankylosing spondylitis. Deletions cut 0 bases from V and 5 bases from J, with 9 bases between. Germline V CDR1 and CDR2: SGHRS, YFSETQ. The CDR3 totals 14 residues. TCRdb reanalysed the 5' RACE reads using MiXCR and keeps one entry per CDR3 protein. This table has around 130,000 distinct CDR3 sequences, over 6.5% appearing once. This clonotype has ten or more counts. The target antigen is unknown. Findings and caveats of the study: Prior literature has documented some motif variants in synovial fluid and blood from reactive arthritis. As reported, disease-linked clones showed significant enrichment in matched ankylosing spondylitis synovial fluid.

The origin of this receptor is a male donor with ankylosing spondylitis or in good health (not recorded which). The chain carries TRBV5-1 and TRBJ2-1, with a weak D call TRBD1 (5 bases). Sequencing input: blood, either unsorted or a sorted T cell fraction (not recorded which). The CDR3 DNA is TGCGCCAGCAGCTTGGCCGACAGCCACAATGAGCAGTTCTTC. Translated, it gives CASSLADSHNEQFF.